In its sample, the clone carrying this T cell receptor beta chain was seen many times. This specimen comes from a study of identical twins. The authors used template switching to add a universal primer site and gave cDNA unique molecular identifiers. In TCRdb, the 5' RACE reads were re-called with MiXCR into one record per CDR3 protein. The table includes about 340,000 distinct CDR3 sequences, roughly 9% detected once. Germline V gene data show CDR1 as MGHRA and CDR2 as YSYEKL. The J segment lost 5 bases and the V segment lost 1 base, leaving 1 base of the junction unmatched. This CDR3 is built from 14 residues.

Sequenced sample: naive T cells sorted from blood. The origin of this receptor is a woman aged 45 to 65 in good health. V usage is TRBV4-1 and J usage is TRBJ1-5; 8 bases are a match to TRBD1. DNA for the CDR3: TGCGCCAGCAGCCAAGGACAGGGGTATCAGCCCCAGCATTTT. The encoded protein is CASSQGQGYQPQHF.